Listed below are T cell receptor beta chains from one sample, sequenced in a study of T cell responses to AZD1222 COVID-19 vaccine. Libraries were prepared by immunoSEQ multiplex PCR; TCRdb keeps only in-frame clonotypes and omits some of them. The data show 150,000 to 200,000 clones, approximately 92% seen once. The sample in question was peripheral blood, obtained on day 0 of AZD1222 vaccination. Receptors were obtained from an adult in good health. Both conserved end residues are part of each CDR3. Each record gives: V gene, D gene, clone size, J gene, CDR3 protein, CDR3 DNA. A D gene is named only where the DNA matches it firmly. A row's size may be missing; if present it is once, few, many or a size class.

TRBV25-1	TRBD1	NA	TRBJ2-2	CASSPRQGAGTGELFF	TGTGCCAGCAGTCCCCGACAGGGGGCAGGGACCGGGGAGCTGTTTTTT
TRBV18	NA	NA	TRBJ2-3	CASSPPSRGHTDTQYF	TGTGCCAGCTCACCACCCTCGCGCGGCCACACAGATACGCAGTATTTT
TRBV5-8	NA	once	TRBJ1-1	CASSRAVGARSFF	TGTGCCAGCAGCCGGGCCGTCGGGGCGAGGTCTTTCTTT
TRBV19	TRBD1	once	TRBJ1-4	CATSNRGGEKLFF	TGTGCCACCTCCAACAGGGGTGGAGAAAAACTGTTTTTT
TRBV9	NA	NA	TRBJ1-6	CASSAPRAGAPNSPLHF	TGTGCCAGCAGCGCCCCTCGGGCAGGGGCCCCCAATTCACCCCTCCACTTT
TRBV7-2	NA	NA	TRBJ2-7	CASGGGQFGYEQYF	TGTGCCAGCGGTGGGGGGCAGTTCGGTTACGAGCAGTACTTC
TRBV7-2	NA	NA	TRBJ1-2	CASSLVSGGSNYGYTF	TGTGCCAGCAGCTTAGTCTCCGGAGGGAGTAACTATGGCTACACCTTC
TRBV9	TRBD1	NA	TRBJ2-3	CASSVGQGQRTSTQYF	TGTGCCAGCAGCGTAGGTCAGGGACAGAGGACTTCTACGCAGTATTTT
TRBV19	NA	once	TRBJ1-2	CATKASPNYGYTF	TGTGCCACCAAGGCCTCCCCTAACTATGGCTACACCTTC
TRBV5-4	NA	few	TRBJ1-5	CASSLDGGNQPQHF	TGTGCCAGCAGCTTGGATGGTGGCAATCAGCCCCAGCATTTT
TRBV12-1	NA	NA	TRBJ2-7	CASSFEGQYF	TGTGCCAGCAGCTTTGAGGGGCAGTACTTC
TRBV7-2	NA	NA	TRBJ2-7	CASSFPGSREQYF	TGTGCCAGCAGCTTTCCAGGGTCGAGAGAGCAGTACTTC
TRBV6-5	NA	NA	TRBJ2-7	CASSRSLPSYEQYF	TGTGCCAGCTCTCGGTCCCTACCCTCCTACGAGCAGTACTTC
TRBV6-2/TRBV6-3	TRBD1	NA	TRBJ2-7	CASSWRGTGYYEQYF	TGTGCCAGCAGTTGGAGAGGGACAGGCTACTACGAGCAGTACTTC
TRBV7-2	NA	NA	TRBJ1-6	CASSLAGRGAPLHF	TGTGCCAGCAGCTTAGCAGGACGGGGAGCACCCCTCCACTTT
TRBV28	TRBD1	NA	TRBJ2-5	CASSSTGATGETQYF	TGTGCCAGCAGTTCAACAGGGGCCACGGGGGAGACCCAGTACTTC
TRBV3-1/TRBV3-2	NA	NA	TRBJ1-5	CASSQGSVIRSNQPQHF	TGTGCCAGCAGCCAAGGGTCAGTGATTCGGAGCAATCAGCCCCAGCATTTT
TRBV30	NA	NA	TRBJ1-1	CAWSEAGVRFSEAFF	TGTGCCTGGAGTGAGGCAGGGGTTCGTTTCTCTGAAGCTTTCTTT
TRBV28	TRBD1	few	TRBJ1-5	CASSRGQGNQPQHF	TGTGCCAGCAGTCGGGGACAGGGAAATCAGCCCCAGCATTTT
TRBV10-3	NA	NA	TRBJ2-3	CAISDSPGAGLSTDTQYF	TGTGCCATCAGTGATTCTCCGGGGGCGGGCCTTAGCACAGATACGCAGTATTTT
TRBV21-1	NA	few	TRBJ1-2	CASSKLPGQGIYGYTF	TGTGCCAGCAGCAAATTACCGGGACAGGGCATCTATGGCTACACCTTC
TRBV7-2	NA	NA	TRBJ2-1	CASSLADQGYNEQFF	TGTGCCAGCAGCTTAGCCGATCAGGGTTACAATGAGCAGTTCTTC
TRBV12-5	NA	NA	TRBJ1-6	CASGLSWSSYNSPLHF	TGTGCTAGTGGTTTGTCATGGAGCTCCTATAATTCACCCCTCCACTTT
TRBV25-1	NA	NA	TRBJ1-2	CASTDSPGVSNYGYTF	TGTGCCAGCACCGACTCTCCGGGGGTATCGAACTATGGCTACACCTTC
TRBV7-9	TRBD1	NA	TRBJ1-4	CASSSGRQGGGEKLFF	TGTGCCAGCAGCTCTGGACGACAGGGCGGGGGGGAAAAACTGTTTTTT
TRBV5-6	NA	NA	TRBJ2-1	CASSIRDWYYNEQFF	TGTGCCAGCAGCATCCGGGACTGGTACTACAATGAGCAGTTCTTC
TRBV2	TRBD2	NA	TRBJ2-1	CASKLAGKDNEQFF	TGTGCCAGTAAACTAGCGGGGAAGGACAATGAGCAGTTCTTC
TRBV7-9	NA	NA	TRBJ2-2	CASSGGLGRPANTGELFF	TGTGCCAGCAGCGGAGGTCTTGGGAGACCGGCGAACACCGGGGAGCTGTTTTTT
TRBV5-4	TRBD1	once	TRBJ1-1	CASSRQDRGETEAFF	TGTGCCAGCAGCCGACAGGACAGGGGAGAGACTGAAGCTTTCTTT
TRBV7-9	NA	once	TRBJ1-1	CASSLNVDTEAFF	TGTGCCAGCAGCCTAAATGTGGACACTGAAGCTTTCTTT
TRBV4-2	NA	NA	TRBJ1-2	CASSQGMTRRSYGYTF	TGTGCCAGCAGCCAAGGCATGACCCGTCGTTCCTATGGCTACACCTTC
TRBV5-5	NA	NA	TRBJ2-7	CASSLSGATIEQYF	TGTGCCAGCAGCTTGTCCGGTGCCACAATCGAGCAGTACTTC
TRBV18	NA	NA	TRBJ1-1	CASSPGPNTEAFF	TGTGCCAGCTCTCCCGGACCAAACACTGAAGCTTTCTTT